The TCR beta chain under discussion was sequenced for a study of blood T cell repertoires in COVID-19 (dated by TCRdb to 2018 to 2021). At the level of the whole study: Samples covering the acute and convalescent phases of COVID-19 were provided by collaborators in the United States, Italy and Spain. The repertoires were released in a freely available public database meant as a resource for research on the immune response to SARS-CoV-2. Deeply sampled blood TCRbeta repertoires from subjects exposed to, actively infected with, or recovered from COVID-19 were included in the dataset. Where available, HLA class I and class II types were taken from metadata supplied by the sample provider and were not determined by assay-based typing. A de-identified subject ID, COVID-19 status, age in years and sex were almost always included in the sample metadata. Samples were obtained from the ongoing ImmuneRACE study (first 160 participants) and from 1,254 subjects provided by 6 global collaborators. The prospective study material was composed of cDNA or gDNA derived from T cells, B-cell-depleted T cells, or PBMCs.

About this clone itself: This clone's antigen is unknown. Base qualities are not recorded, but no much larger clone differs from it by a single base.

Per the germline V gene, SGHTA is the CDR1 and FQGNSA is the CDR2. The germline V end is reduced by 2 bases and the J end by 0 bases; junction bases left unmatched: 7. Spanning cysteine to phenylalanine, the CDR3 consists of 17 amino acids. Of all the DNA, just the CDR3 is kept, 51 bases in frame from base 1. What the research found in general, with its limitations: The amount of clinical and demographic metadata varied by source and participant and was provided uncurated.

TCRbeta CDR3 regions were amplified from genomic DNA using the immunoSEQ Assay, a bias-controlled multiplex PCR. Processing in the source paper ran as follows. Within the assay, amplification of reference gene primers was used to estimate how many nucleated cells each sample contained. To quantify the absolute abundance of each unique TCRbeta CDR3 rearrangement, sequence reads were collapsed and filtered. For each sample, productive Simpson clonality was calculated by taking the square root of Simpson's diversity index across productive rearrangements. TCRdb carries this immuneACCESS record with in-frame sequences only. Its versions omit some clonotypes, under half of them owing to an unresolved V gene in the studies checked, with the rest unexplained. V, J and clone size reflect that table, while D and trimming were determined from the DNA. Counted in this sample were around 260,000 clones; 88% of them appeared once. The top ten hold around 0.67% of the sample.

Collaborating institutions collected whole blood in K2EDTA tubes following their own protocols. Collaborator samples were shipped for TCRbeta analysis as frozen whole blood, isolated PBMCs, or DNA extracted from either sample type. The sequenced sample was peripheral blood. This clonotype was obtained from a human donor in a cohort sampled during active COVID-19. This chain is built from TRBV7-2 and TRBJ2-1; 7 junctional bases match TRBD2. The CDR3 loop reads CASSLFPSGYSYNEQFF. DNA sequence: TGTGCCAGCAGCTTATTTCCTAGCGGCTACTCCTACAATGAGCAGTTCTTC. Supplemented by the reference TRBV7-2 and TRBJ2-1 proteins around the CDR3, the complete variable domain is GAGVSQSPSNKVTEKGKDVELRCDPISGHTALYWYRQSLGQGLEFLIYFQGNSAPDKSGLPSDRFSAERTGGSVSTLTIQRTQQEDSAVYLCASSLFPSGYSYNEQFFGPGTRLTVL.